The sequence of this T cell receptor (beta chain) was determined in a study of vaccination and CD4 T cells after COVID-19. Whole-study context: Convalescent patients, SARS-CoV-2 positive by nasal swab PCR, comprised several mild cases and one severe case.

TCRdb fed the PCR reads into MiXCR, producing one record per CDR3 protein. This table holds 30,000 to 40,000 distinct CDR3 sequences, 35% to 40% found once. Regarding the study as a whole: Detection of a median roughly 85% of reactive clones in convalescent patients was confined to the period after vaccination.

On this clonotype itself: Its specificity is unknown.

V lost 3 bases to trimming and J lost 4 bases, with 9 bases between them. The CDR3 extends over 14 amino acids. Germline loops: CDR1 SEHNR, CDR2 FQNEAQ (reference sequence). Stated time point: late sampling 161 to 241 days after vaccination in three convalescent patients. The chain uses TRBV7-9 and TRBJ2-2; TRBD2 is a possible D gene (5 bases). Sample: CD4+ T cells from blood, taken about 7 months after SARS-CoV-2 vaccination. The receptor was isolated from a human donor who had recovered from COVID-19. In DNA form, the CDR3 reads TGTGCCAGCAGCTTCGGGGAAGCCACCGGGGAGCTGTTTTTT. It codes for CASSFGEATGELFF.